These T cell receptor beta chains were read from a single sample in a study of blood T cells in healthy people across ages. In TCRdb, the 5' RACE reads were re-called with MiXCR into one record per CDR3 protein. The table records 550,000 to 600,000 distinct CDR3 sequences, around 48% of them present only once. The specimen sequenced was blood. The source of these receptors is a man older than 75 in good health. Both conserved end residues are trimmed from each CDR3.

J: TRBJ2-3
V: TRBV7-9
CDR3: ASSLTSGTDTQY

J: TRBJ1-2
V: TRBV27
CDR3: ASSLGTGAGLDGYT

J: TRBJ1-4
V: TRBV28
CDR3: ASTTRRGGGEKLF

J: TRBJ1-1
V: TRBV29-1
CDR3: SVDEGGTEAF

J: TRBJ2-3
V: TRBV6-5
CDR3: ASRRDGTDTQY

J: TRBJ2-1
V: TRBV6-1
CDR3: ASSRTSGMGSYNEQF

J: TRBJ1-2
V: TRBV10-3
CDR3: AISEGGAGYT

J: TRBJ2-5
V: TRBV5-6
CDR3: ASSLALAGEETQY

J: TRBJ2-7
V: TRBV7-8
CDR3: ASSSLPGLASYEQY

J: TRBJ2-2
V: TRBV6-6
CDR3: ASRTGTSNTGELF

J: TRBJ2-1
V: TRBV6-5
CDR3: ASSGPTSDEQF